The next 4 T cell receptor beta chains were all read from a single sample in a study of blood T cell repertoires in COVID-19. Libraries were prepared by immunoSEQ multiplex PCR; TCRdb keeps only in-frame clonotypes and omits some of them. The data contain about 320,000 clones, about 90% of them seen just once; the ten biggest clones take up more than 9.5%. Sequencing was carried out using peripheral blood. All receptors come from a woman younger than 45 with COVID-19, enrolled during active disease.

The chain couples TRBV5-1 to TRBJ2-1, with 7 bases fitting TRBD1. Germline V gene lookup returns CDR1 SGHRS and CDR2 YFSETQ. This CDR3 spans 15 amino acids. The V gene end was trimmed by 4 bases and the J gene end by 3 bases; junction bases not matched to a gene: 7. CDR3 in DNA: TGCGCCAGCAGCCAACAGGGGATAGGCTACAATGAGCAGTTCTTC. Protein product: CASSQQGIGYNEQFF.

This rearrangement joins TRBV15 to TRBJ2-7, with a possible D match to TRBD1 (6 bases). Trimming stripped 6 bases from V and 2 bases from J, with 14 bases between. Germline lookup yields CDR1 LNHNV and CDR2 YYDKDF (reference sequence). This CDR3 contains 14 residues. CDR3 sequence reads: CATRSAAGAYEQYF. The DNA for the CDR3 is TGTGCCACCAGGAGCGCGGCAGGGGCCTACGAGCAGTACTTC.

The CDR3 sequence: CASSLSQDSSYEQYF. The DNA of the CDR3 is TGTGCCAGCAGTCTTAGCCAGGACAGCTCCTACGAGCAGTACTTC. This sequence joins TRBV7-6 and TRBJ2-7; possible D gene TRBD1, 6 bases. Trimming removed 6 bases from V and 0 bases from J, with 15 bases in between. This CDR3 has 15 amino acids. Germline assignment: CDR1 SGHVS and CDR2 FNYEAQ.

A single count supports this clone. The gene calls are TRBV5-6 and TRBJ1-1; D is unresolved. There are 12 residues in the CDR3. Germline CDR1 SGHDT, CDR2 YYEEEE. V was trimmed by 4 bases and J by 7 bases, leaving 11 bases between them. The chain's CDR3 is CASSQENHEAFF. As DNA, the CDR3 is TGTGCCAGCAGCCAAGAGAATCATGAAGCTTTCTTT.